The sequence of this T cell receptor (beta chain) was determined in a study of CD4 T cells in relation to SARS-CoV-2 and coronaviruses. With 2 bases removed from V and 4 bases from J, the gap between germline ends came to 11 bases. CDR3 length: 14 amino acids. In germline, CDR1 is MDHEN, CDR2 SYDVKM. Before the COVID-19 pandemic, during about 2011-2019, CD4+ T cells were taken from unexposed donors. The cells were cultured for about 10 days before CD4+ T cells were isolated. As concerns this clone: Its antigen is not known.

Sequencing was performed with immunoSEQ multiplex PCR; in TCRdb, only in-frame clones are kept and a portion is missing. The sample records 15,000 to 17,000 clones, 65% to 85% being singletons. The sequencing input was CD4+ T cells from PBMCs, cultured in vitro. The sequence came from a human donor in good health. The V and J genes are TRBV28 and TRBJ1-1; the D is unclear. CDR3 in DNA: TGTGCCAGCAGTTTAAATGGTCGGGCCACTGAAGCTTTCTTT. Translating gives CASSLNGRATEAFF.